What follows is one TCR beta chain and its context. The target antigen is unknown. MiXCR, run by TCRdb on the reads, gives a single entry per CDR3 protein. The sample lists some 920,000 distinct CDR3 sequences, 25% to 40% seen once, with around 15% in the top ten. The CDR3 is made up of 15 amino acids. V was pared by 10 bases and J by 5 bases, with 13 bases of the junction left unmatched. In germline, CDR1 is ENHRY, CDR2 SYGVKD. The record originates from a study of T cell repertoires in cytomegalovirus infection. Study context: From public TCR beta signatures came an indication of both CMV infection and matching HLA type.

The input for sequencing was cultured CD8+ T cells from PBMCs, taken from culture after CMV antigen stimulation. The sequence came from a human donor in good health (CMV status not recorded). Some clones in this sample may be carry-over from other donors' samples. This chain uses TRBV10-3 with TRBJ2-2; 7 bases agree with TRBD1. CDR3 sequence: CATLPAGGDTGELFF. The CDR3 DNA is TGTGCCACCCTCCCCGCAGGGGGAGATACCGGGGAGCTGTTTTTT.